The 17 T cell receptor beta chains presented below share a single source sample, sequenced in a study of blood T cell repertoires in COVID-19 (dated by TCRdb to the early 2020s). Library preparation employed the immunoSEQ multiplex PCR assay. Imported from immuneACCESS, the table was reduced by TCRdb to in-frame sequences with V and J called. These copies leave out some clones; in studies compared against another copy, an unresolved V gene accounts for under half, and the cause of the remainder is not known. Recorded for this sample are roughly 150,000 clones; just under 85% of them occurred a single time. Approximately 8.1% of the sample rests with the top ten. Sequencing was performed on peripheral blood. The receptors come from a woman aged 80 or older with COVID-19, enrolled during active disease.

The V call is TRBV27, the J call TRBJ2-2; 7 bases map to TRBD2. Unmatched junction bases numbered 8, after V lost 6 bases and J lost 4 bases. The CDR3 is made up of 15 amino acids. CDR1 is MNHEY and CDR2 is SMNVEV in the germline V gene (reference sequence). The CDR3: CASRTLWGGTGELFF. CDR3 nucleotide sequence: TGTGCCAGCAGGACTTTGTGGGGGGGCACCGGGGAGCTGTTTTTT.

The V gene is TRBV5-4, the J gene TRBJ2-6; tentative D call: TRBD2 (5 bases). The ends were cut back, 3 bases at V and 0 bases at J, with 10 bases in the middle. Germline V gene sequence: CDR1 SGHNT, CDR2 YYREEE (reference sequence). This CDR3 comprises 16 residues. The CDR3 bases are TGTGCCAGCAGCTCAGAGGCGGGCTCTGGGGCCAACGTCCTGACTTTC. It is translated as CASSSEAGSGANVLTF.

V gene TRBV3-1 (or the pseudogene TRBV3-2) combines with J gene TRBJ1-6; D remains ambiguous. Germline V gene data show CDR1 as LGHDT and CDR2 as YNNKEL (reference sequence). This CDR3 has 15 residues. V shed 1 base and J shed 2 bases, with 6 bases lying between them. This chain's CDR3 is CASSQGQTYNSPLHF. In nucleotides, the CDR3 is TGTGCCAGCAGCCAAGGGCAGACCTATAATTCACCCCTCCACTTT.

The chain uses TRBV18 and TRBJ2-1, with 13 bases fitting TRBD2. J was trimmed by 15 bases and V by 1 base; bases with no gene match: 6. In germline, CDR1 is KGHSH, CDR2 LQKENI. The CDR3 length is 14 residues. The CDR3 DNA follows: TGTGCCAGCTCACCACGGACTAGCGGGGGAGGTCCGTTCTTC. This gives the protein CASSPRTSGGGPFF. Full variable domain (missing parts from reference TRBV18 and TRBJ2-1): NAGVMQNPRHLVRRRGQEARLRCSPMKGHSHVYWYRQLPEEGLKFMVYLQKENIIDESGMPKERFSAEFPKEGPSILRIQQVVRGDSAAYFCASSPRTSGGGPFFGPGTRLTVL.

This sequence joins TRBV10-1 and TRBJ2-5; possible D gene TRBD2, 6 bases. V dropped 6 bases and J dropped 0 bases, with 14 bases sitting between them. There are 15 residues in the CDR3. The V gene's germline CDR1 is WNHNN and CDR2 SYGVQD (reference sequence). The DNA for the CDR3 is TGCGCCAGCAGCCCACCGGGGGAGTACCAAGAGACCCAGTACTTC. Its protein is CASSPPGEYQETQYF.

This sequence joins TRBV6-4 and TRBJ1-2; D not resolved. This CDR3 is 12 amino acids long. Germline CDR1 is MRHNA and CDR2 is SNTAGT. Trimming took off 2 bases at V and 4 bases at J, with 5 bases between the two ends. The DNA of the CDR3 is TGTGCCAGCAGTGACCCTTCCTATGGCTACACCTTC. Protein: CASSDPSYGYTF.

This clone was found once. The V and J genes are TRBV6-5 and TRBJ1-3; possible D gene TRBD1, 5 bases. Between the trimmed V and J ends, which lost 2 bases and 0 bases, there was a span of 8 bases. This CDR3 comprises 15 residues. Germline V CDR1 and CDR2: MNHEY, SVGAGI. The CDR3 DNA sequence: TGTGCCAGCAGTTACGGGGGGGGCTCTGGAAACACCATATATTTT. The encoded protein is CASSYGGGSGNTIYF.

V gene TRBV6-5 combines with J gene TRBJ1-4; weak D call: TRBD1 (6 bases). V was shortened by 6 bases and J by 4 bases, with 12 bases between the two germline ends. The germline CDR1 and CDR2 sequences are MNHEY and SVGAGI. The CDR3 spans 14 residues. CDR3 sequence (DNA): TGTGCCAGCAGAGCAGGGGCCTTTAATGAAAAACTGTTTTTT. Protein sequence: CASRAGAFNEKLFF.

The chain carries TRBV6-2 or TRBV6-3 and TRBJ2-3, with 7 bases fitting TRBD2. CDR1 and CDR2 (germline): MNHEY, SVGEGT. V lost 2 bases and J lost 2; bases outside the gene matches: 4. CDR3 length equals 15 residues. The CDR3 DNA is TGTGCCAGCAGTTACGGCGGGAGCCCCACAGATACGCAGTATTTT. It encodes CASSYGGSPTDTQYF.

This clone was seen a handful of times. V and J are TRBV9 and TRBJ2-1; D unclear. Trimming shortened V by 0 bases and J by 6 bases, and 7 bases separated the two germline ends. Germline CDR1 reads SGDLS; CDR2 reads YYNGEE. This CDR3 contains 13 residues. The CDR3 loop is CASSVATGNEQFF. The DNA of the CDR3 is TGTGCCAGCAGCGTAGCTACCGGCAATGAGCAGTTCTTC.

The count of this clone is one. The chain employs TRBV5-1 and TRBJ2-5; 14 bases are a match to TRBD2. CDR1 is SGHRS and CDR2 is YFSETQ in the germline V gene. There are 14 residues in the CDR3. V lost 5 bases, J lost 5 bases, and 2 bases stayed unmatched. CDR3 DNA sequence: TGCGCCAGCAGGGGACTAGCGGGGGAGGAGACCCAGTACTTC. Translated: CASRGLAGEETQYF.

The chain recombines TRBV19 with TRBJ2-1, with TRBD2 matching 10 bases. Germline CDR1 is LNHDA and CDR2 is SQIVND (reference sequence). V lost 6 bases to trimming and J lost 0 bases; unmatched junction nucleotides: 8. The CDR3 contains 17 residues. The CDR3 coding sequence is TGTGCCAGTAGGGCTAGCGGGAGCCCCAGCTCCTACAATGAGCAGTTCTTC. This translates into CASRASGSPSSYNEQFF.

This rearrangement joins TRBV11-2 to TRBJ1-3; no definite D call. CDR3 length: 15 amino acids. Germline CDR1 reads SGHAT; CDR2 reads FQNNGV. Trimming left V 4 bases short and J 0 bases short, with 10 bases between. The CDR3 region is CASSSGLHSGNTIYF. The CDR3 bases are TGTGCCAGCAGCTCAGGACTGCACTCTGGAAACACCATATATTTT.

The CDR3 is CASSPVGLPTTEAFF. CDR3 DNA sequence: TGTGCCAGCAGCCCGGTCGGACTCCCGACCACTGAAGCTTTCTTT. V usage is TRBV7-3 and J usage is TRBJ1-1; D unclear. CDR1 and CDR2 (germline): SGHTA, FQGTGA. The CDR3 is 15 residues long. The V gene lost 5 bases and the J gene lost 4 bases, with 17 bases spanning the gap.

The chain employs TRBV5-6 and TRBJ2-3; TRBD1 might be the D (6 bases). CDR1 is SGHDT, CDR2 YYEEEE, per germline. V lost 0 bases, J lost 3 bases, and 11 bases lay in between. This CDR3 comprises 15 residues. In nucleotides, the CDR3 is TGTGCCAGCAGCTTGGATCAGGGGAGAACAGATACGCAGTATTTT. Residues: CASSLDQGRTDTQYF.

V is TRBV27 and J is TRBJ1-6; D possibly corresponds to TRBD1 (6 bases). V was pared by 5 bases and J by 10 bases, with 18 bases between. The CDR3 contains 15 residues. Germline CDR1 reads MNHEY; CDR2 reads SMNVEV (reference sequence). DNA for the CDR3: TGTGCCAGCAGTCCTTACCAGGGAAGGGGGTCACCCCTCCACTTT. Translation: CASSPYQGRGSPLHF.

The chain couples TRBV4-2 to TRBJ1-2; TRBD1 might be the D (6 bases). Per the germline V gene, CDR1 is LGHNA and CDR2 is YNFKEQ. V gave up 0 bases and J gave up 1 base, with 9 bases separating them. The CDR3 contains 15 residues. The CDR3 loop is CASSQDAGDNYGYTF. DNA for the CDR3: TGTGCCAGCAGCCAAGACGCAGGGGATAACTATGGCTACACCTTC.